What follows are 27 T cell receptor beta chains derived from one specimen sequenced in a study of OX40 agonist ivuxolimab in advanced cancers. The data were produced by immunoSEQ multiplex PCR, yet TCRdb's version contains in-frame clones alone and is incomplete. This sample has some 25,000 clones; approximately 85% occur once, and the top ten carry roughly 23%. The sequencing used CD4+ or CD8+ T cells sorted from blood, collected in a trial of the OX40 agonist ivuxolimab. The receptors stem from an adult with an advanced solid tumor such as melanoma, head and neck, liver or kidney cancer.

The chain carries TRBV30 and TRBJ2-1, with 11 bases matching TRBD2. The CDR3 is 16 residues long. Germline V gene lookup returns CDR1 GTSNPN and CDR2 SVGIG (reference sequence). J lost 6 bases, V lost 2 bases, and 9 bases had no gene match. CDR3 protein: CAWSPVAGGLINEQFF. The CDR3 bases are TGTGCCTGGAGTCCGGTAGCGGGAGGGTTGATCAATGAGCAGTTCTTC.

The chain joins TRBV11-2 to TRBJ2-1; D unresolved. V dropped 1 base and J dropped 8 bases, with 6 bases sitting between them. There are 12 residues in the CDR3. From germline, CDR1 is SGHAT and CDR2 FQNNGV. The CDR3 here is CASSLGPDEQFF. CDR3 nucleotides: TGTGCCAGCAGCTTAGGACCGGATGAGCAGTTCTTC.

The V gene is TRBV5-5, the J gene TRBJ2-1, with D perhaps TRBD1 (5 bases). V dropped 1 base and J dropped 6 bases, with 11 bases sitting between them. Germline V gives CDR1 SGHKS, CDR2 YYEKEE (reference sequence). The CDR3 spans 14 residues. In DNA, the CDR3 is TGTGCCAGCAGCTTGAGACAGACTGGCAATGAGCAGTTCTTC. The encoded protein is CASSLRQTGNEQFF.

The chain recombines TRBV19 with TRBJ2-5; 7 nucleotides align to TRBD1. Germline loops: CDR1 LNHDA, CDR2 SQIVND (reference sequence). V lost 3 bases, J lost 2 bases, and 12 bases stayed unmatched. This CDR3 is built from 17 residues. The CDR3 sequence is CASSIRWSRDRQETQYF. CDR3 DNA sequence: TGTGCCAGTAGTATTAGGTGGAGTAGGGACAGACAAGAGACCCAGTACTTC. Drawing the rest from reference TRBV19 and TRBJ2-5, the complete variable domain is DGGITQSPKYLFRKEGQNVTLSCEQNLNHDAMYWYRQDPGQGLRLIYYSQIVNDFQKGDIAEGYSVSREKKESFPLTVTSAQKNPTAFYLCASSIRWSRDRQETQYFGPGTRLLVL.

CDR3 residues: CASTLGWGPLNEQFF. The CDR3 DNA is TGTGCCAGCACTCTGGGATGGGGACCACTAAACGAGCAGTTCTTC. This rearrangement joins TRBV6-1 to TRBJ2-1, with D tentatively TRBD1 or TRBD2 (5 bases each). The CDR3 contains 15 residues. Germline V lookup: CDR1 MNHNS, CDR2 SASEGT. V lost 7 bases to trimming and J lost 10 bases, with 23 bases between them.

For the CDR3, the DNA is TGCGCCAGCAGCTGGACTGGGCCGGGCATTGAAAAACTGTTTTTT. It yields the protein CASSWTGPGIEKLFF. The chain joins TRBV5-1 to TRBJ1-4; D remains unclear. The CDR3 is made up of 15 amino acids. Trimming took off 3 bases at V and 7 bases at J, with 16 bases between the two ends. CDR1 and CDR2 (germline): SGHRS, YFSETQ.

CDR3 loop: CATSRDSGGANEQFF. The DNA of the CDR3 is TGTGCCACCAGCAGAGATAGCGGGGGGGCCAATGAGCAGTTCTTC. The chain carries TRBV15 and TRBJ2-1; TRBD2 agrees at 11 bases. The J segment lost 6 bases and the V segment lost 0 bases, leaving 1 base of the junction unmatched. CDR1 and CDR2 from the germline V gene are LNHNV and YYDKDF (reference sequence). This CDR3 comprises 15 residues.

The V gene is TRBV6-1, the J gene TRBJ2-1; 13 positions agree with TRBD2. There are 14 residues in the CDR3. The germline V gene encodes CDR1 MNHNS and CDR2 SASEGT. The junction had 5 bases not matched to a gene; V was cut back by 8 bases and J by 7 bases. DNA of the CDR3: TGTGCCAGCCAACTAGCGGGGGGGTGGAATGAGCAGTTCTTC. Its translation: CASQLAGGWNEQFF.

V is TRBV11-2 and J is TRBJ2-7, with D unclear. Germline CDR1 is SGHAT and CDR2 is FQNNGV. This CDR3 region has 13 residues. The V end lost 5 bases, the J end lost 2 bases, and 10 bases lay between the germline ends. As DNA, the CDR3 is TGTGCCAGCAGCCCCGGGCTGACCTACGAGCAGTACTTC. It encodes CASSPGLTYEQYF.

This chain joins TRBV28 and TRBJ2-5; TRBD2 matches 10 bases. The CDR3 consists of 15 residues. Germline V gives CDR1 MDHEN, CDR2 SYDVKM. V lost 1 base, J lost 3 bases, and 2 bases stayed unmatched. As DNA, the CDR3 is TGTGCCAGCAGTTTATACCTAGCGGGGGAAGAGACCCAGTACTTC. This translates into CASSLYLAGEETQYF.

The chain employs TRBV2 and TRBJ1-2, with a possible D match to TRBD1 (6 bases). CDR3 length: 13 residues. Trimming took 6 bases from V and 1 from J, leaving 9 bases between them. Germline V gene data show CDR1 as SNHLY and CDR2 as FYNNEI. The CDR3 coding sequence is TGTGCCAGCAGCTACAGGGTTAACTATGGCTACACCTTC. Amino acid sequence: CASSYRVNYGYTF. The entire variable domain, with the rest obtained from reference TRBV2 and TRBJ1-2, is as follows: EPEVTQTPSHQVTQMGQEVILRCVPISNHLYFYWYRQILGQKVEFLVSFYNNEISEKSEIFDDQFSVERPDGSNFTLKIRSTKLEDSAMYFCASSYRVNYGYTFGSGTRLTVV.

The chain combines TRBV7-9 with TRBJ2-3; perhaps TRBD1 as D (6 bases). From germline, CDR1 is SEHNR and CDR2 FQNEAQ (reference sequence). Trimming left V 5 bases short and J 1 base short, with 13 bases between. The CDR3 contains 15 residues. The CDR3 DNA sequence: TGTGCCAGCAGCCCCCGGGACAAACGCACAGATACGCAGTATTTT. Translation gives CASSPRDKRTDTQYF.

This chain uses TRBV23-1 with TRBJ1-3, with a possible D match to TRBD1 (5 bases). TRBV23-1 is an open reading frame, and its role is uncertain. The V end lost 8 bases, the J end lost 3 bases, and 17 bases lay between the germline ends. The CDR3 has 15 amino acids. CDR3 bases: TGCGCCAGCTTCTTATCCGGGACGTTTGGAAACACCATATATTTT. This translates into CASFLSGTFGNTIYF.

The table lists this clone with a few counts. The V gene is TRBV30, the J gene TRBJ1-6, with TRBD1 as a possible D gene (5 bases). The CDR3 loop spans 13 amino acids. Trimming took 3 bases from V and 10 from J, leaving 13 bases between them. Germline CDR1 GTSNPN, CDR2 SVGIG (reference sequence). Here the CDR3 DNA reads TGTGCCTGGAGAGCGCAGGGTAACTCACCCCTCCACTTT. Translation gives CAWRAQGNSPLHF.

The J gene is TRBJ2-1, the V gene TRBV27, with 11 positions matching TRBD1. This CDR3 is built from 14 residues. The V gene's germline CDR1 is MNHEY and CDR2 SMNVEV (reference sequence). With 5 bases clipped from V and 7 bases from J, the junction kept 4 bases outside the gene matches. In DNA form, the CDR3 reads TGTGCCAGCAGTCCGGGACAGGGGGGAAATGAGCAGTTCTTC. The encoded protein is CASSPGQGGNEQFF.

The CDR3 reads CASSPDYRGMNTEAFF. CDR3 DNA: TGTGCCAGCAGCCCAGACTACAGGGGCATGAACACTGAAGCTTTCTTT. The chain links TRBV9 to TRBJ1-1; 7 nucleotides match TRBD1. Germline loops: CDR1 SGDLS, CDR2 YYNGEE. The CDR3 is 16 residues long. The junction had 9 bases not matched to a gene; V was cut back by 4 bases and J by 0 bases.

This chain uses TRBV27 with TRBJ1-1; D is perhaps TRBD1 (5 bases). CDR1 MNHEY and CDR2 SMNVEV come from the germline V gene (reference sequence). This CDR3 has 12 residues. The V gene lost 3 bases and the J gene lost 8 bases, with 10 bases spanning the gap. The CDR3 reads CASSLNQGEAFF. The CDR3 DNA follows: TGTGCCAGCAGTTTGAATCAGGGCGAAGCTTTCTTT.

V and J are TRBV2 and TRBJ1-3; D uncertain. V was clipped by 10 bases and J by 7 bases, with 14 bases between them. The length of the CDR3 is 12 residues. Germline V CDR1 and CDR2: SNHLY, FYNNEI. CDR3 DNA sequence: TGTGCCACGTACGGGTCCCGTAACACCATATATTTT. Its protein is CATYGSRNTIYF.

The V call is TRBV28, the J call TRBJ1-2, with 7 bases lining up with TRBD1. Germline V CDR1 and CDR2: MDHEN, SYDVKM. With 3 bases clipped from V and 6 bases from J, the junction kept 7 bases outside the gene matches. This CDR3 region has 14 residues. CDR3 nucleotides: TGTGCCAGCAGTTTCTTAGGGACAGTTCATGGCTACACCTTC. Encoded protein: CASSFLGTVHGYTF.

This clone has just a few counts. The CDR3 region is CASSPEAGEENEQFF. The CDR3 nucleotides are TGTGCCAGCAGCCCTGAAGCGGGAGAGGAGAATGAGCAGTTCTTC. The chain employs TRBV11-2 and TRBJ2-1, with 8 bases matching TRBD2. After removal of 5 bases from V and 7 bases from J, the junction contained 10 bases not matched to a gene. The CDR3 is made up of 15 amino acids. Germline assignment: CDR1 SGHAT and CDR2 FQNNGV.

The J gene is TRBJ2-7, the V gene TRBV27; D not certain. Germline V CDR1 and CDR2: MNHEY, SMNVEV (reference sequence). The CDR3 runs 11 residues. The germline V and J ends were trimmed by 3 bases and 9 bases, with 9 bases remaining between them. The chain's CDR3 is CASSFQGWQYF. The CDR3, as DNA: TGTGCCAGCAGTTTTCAAGGTTGGCAGTACTTC.

In DNA, the CDR3 is TGCAGCGTTGAGGGGGGACTAGCGGGAGGTACGCAGTATTTT. It is translated as CSVEGGLAGGTQYF. The chain couples TRBV29-1 to TRBJ2-3, with 15 positions matching TRBD2. J gave up 8 bases and V 3 bases, and 3 bases lay outside the gene matches. Germline-derived CDR1 and CDR2 are SQVTM and ANQGSEA. This CDR3 comprises 14 residues.

The gene calls are TRBV28 and TRBJ1-5, with TRBD1 matching over 8 bases. The CDR3 sequence is 15 residues long. CDR1 and CDR2 (germline): MDHEN, SYDVKM. Trimming cost V 6 bases and J 4 bases; bases outside gene matches: 8. CDR3 in amino acids: CASRRQGFRNQPQHF. The CDR3, as DNA: TGTGCCAGCAGGCGACAGGGGTTTAGGAATCAGCCCCAGCATTTT.

The chain recombines TRBV6-6 with TRBJ2-5; perhaps TRBD2 as D (5 bases). The CDR3 sequence is 14 residues long. The V gene lost 2 bases and the J gene lost 1 base, with 8 bases spanning the gap. Germline V gives CDR1 MNHNY, CDR2 SVGAGI (reference sequence). The CDR3 loop is CASSYLGVQETQYF. In DNA form, the CDR3 reads TGTGCCAGCAGTTACCTCGGGGTCCAAGAGACCCAGTACTTC.

This chain connects TRBV4-3 to TRBJ1-2; D is ambiguous. V was cut by 1 base and J by 0 bases, with 12 bases left in between. Germline V gene lookup returns CDR1 LGHNA and CDR2 YSLEER. The length of the CDR3 is 16 residues. The CDR3 sequence: CASSQGSGEPNYGYTF. The CDR3 nucleotides read TGCGCCAGCAGCCAAGGGAGCGGGGAACCTAACTATGGCTACACCTTC.

The chain has TRBV7-3 and TRBJ2-1, with unresolved D. The CDR3 contains 17 residues. V was trimmed by 6 bases and J by 4 bases, leaving 22 bases between them. Germline V gene sequence: CDR1 SGHTA, CDR2 FQGTGA. CDR3 region: CASRPNQPYPTYNEQFF. CDR3 nucleotides: TGTGCCAGCAGGCCAAATCAGCCGTATCCCACTTACAATGAGCAGTTCTTC.

The gene calls are TRBV7-6 and TRBJ2-7, with unresolved D. Germline V gene sequence: CDR1 SGHVS, CDR2 FNYEAQ. Trimming took off 5 bases at V and 0 bases at J, with 11 bases between the two ends. The CDR3 length is 14 residues. CDR3 amino acids: CASSPEVSSYEQYF. The CDR3 DNA is TGTGCCAGCAGCCCAGAGGTCAGCTCCTACGAGCAGTACTTC.